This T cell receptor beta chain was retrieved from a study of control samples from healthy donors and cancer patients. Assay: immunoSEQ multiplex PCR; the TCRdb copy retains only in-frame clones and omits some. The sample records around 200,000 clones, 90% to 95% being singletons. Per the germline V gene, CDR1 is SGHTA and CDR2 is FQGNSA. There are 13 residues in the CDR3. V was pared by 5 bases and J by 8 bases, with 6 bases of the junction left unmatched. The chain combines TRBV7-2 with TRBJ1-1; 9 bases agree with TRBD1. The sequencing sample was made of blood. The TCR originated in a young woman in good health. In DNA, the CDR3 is TGTGCCAGCAGCCGGGACAGGGCTTCAGAAGCTTTCTTT. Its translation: CASSRDRASEAFF.